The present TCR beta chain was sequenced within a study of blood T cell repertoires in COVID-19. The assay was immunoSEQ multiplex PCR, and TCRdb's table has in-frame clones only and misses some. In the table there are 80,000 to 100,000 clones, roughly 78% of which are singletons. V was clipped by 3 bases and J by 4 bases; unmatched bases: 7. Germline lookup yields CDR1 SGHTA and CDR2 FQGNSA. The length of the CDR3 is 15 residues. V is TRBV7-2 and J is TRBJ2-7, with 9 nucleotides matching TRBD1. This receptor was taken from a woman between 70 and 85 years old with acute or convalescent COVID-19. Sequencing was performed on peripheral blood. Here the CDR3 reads CASSFDRGEWYEQYF. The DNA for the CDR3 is TGTGCCAGCAGCTTTGACAGGGGGGAATGGTACGAGCAGTACTTC.